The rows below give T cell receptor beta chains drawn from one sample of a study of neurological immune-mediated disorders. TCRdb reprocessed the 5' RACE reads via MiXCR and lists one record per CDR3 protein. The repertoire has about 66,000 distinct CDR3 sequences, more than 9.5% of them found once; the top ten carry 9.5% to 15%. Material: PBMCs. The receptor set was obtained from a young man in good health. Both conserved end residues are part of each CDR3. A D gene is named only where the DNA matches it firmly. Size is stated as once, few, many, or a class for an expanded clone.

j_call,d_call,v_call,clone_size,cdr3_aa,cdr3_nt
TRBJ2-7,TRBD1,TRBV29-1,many,CSVEGDRGDEQYF,TGCAGCGTTGAAGGGGACAGGGGGGACGAGCAGTACTTC
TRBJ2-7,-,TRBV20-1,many,CSARIVGTDPNYEQYF,TGCAGTGCTAGAATTGTCGGGACGGACCCCAACTACGAGCAGTACTTC
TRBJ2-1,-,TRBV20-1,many,CSARIQGRDLNEQFF,TGCAGTGCTAGGATCCAAGGTCGGGACCTTAATGAGCAGTTCTTC
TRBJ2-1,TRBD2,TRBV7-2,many,CASSPQVFGRDLNEQFF,TGTGCCAGCAGCCCCCAGGTTTTCGGGAGGGATTTGAATGAGCAGTTCTTC
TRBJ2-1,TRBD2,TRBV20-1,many,CSARLAGGPNEQFF,TGCAGTGCTCGACTAGCGGGAGGGCCCAATGAGCAGTTCTTC
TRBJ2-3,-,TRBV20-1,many,CSANRDSGTDTQYF,TGCAGTGCCAACAGGGATTCGGGCACAGATACGCAGTATTTT
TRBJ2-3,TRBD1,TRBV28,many,CASSSTGVADTQYF,TGTGCCAGCAGCTCGACAGGGGTCGCAGATACGCAGTATTTT
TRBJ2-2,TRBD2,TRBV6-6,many,CASGPAGNAGELFF,TGTGCCAGCGGGCCAGCGGGGAATGCCGGGGAGCTGTTTTTT
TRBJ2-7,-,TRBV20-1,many,CSARDPRSEQYF,TGCAGTGCTAGAGATCCGCGGTCCGAGCAGTACTTC
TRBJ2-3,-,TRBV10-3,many,CAISESTGGKTDTQYF,TGTGCCATCAGTGAGTCGACGGGTGGTAAGACAGATACGCAGTATTTT
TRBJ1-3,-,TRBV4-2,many,CASSELGGETGNTIYF,TGTGCCAGCAGCGAATTAGGCGGGGAAACTGGAAACACCATATATTTT
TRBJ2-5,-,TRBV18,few,CASSPEVIQYF,TGTGCCAGCTCACCAGAAGTGATCCAGTACTTC
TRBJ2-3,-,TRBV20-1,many,CSALDKQTSTDTQYF,TGCAGTGCCCTGGACAAACAGACTAGCACAGATACGCAGTATTTT
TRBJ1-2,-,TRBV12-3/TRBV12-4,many,CASWVQGWSGYTF,TGTGCCAGTTGGGTCCAGGGCTGGTCTGGCTACACCTTC
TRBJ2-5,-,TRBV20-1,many,CSAREPPPRETQYF,TGCAGTGCTAGAGAACCCCCCCCAAGGGAGACCCAGTACTTC
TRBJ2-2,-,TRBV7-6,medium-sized,CASSLASGGLTGELFF,TGTGCCAGCAGCTTAGCGAGCGGTGGATTGACCGGGGAGCTGTTTTTT
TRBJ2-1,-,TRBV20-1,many,CSARSRQYNEQFF,TGCAGTGCTAGATCACGCCAGTACAATGAGCAGTTCTTC
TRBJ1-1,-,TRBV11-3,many,CASSLSSGSEAFF,TGTGCCAGCAGCTTATCTAGCGGTTCTGAAGCTTTCTTT